This TCR beta chain derives from a study of T cells in Graves' hyperthyroidism and ophthalmopathy. CDR1 is SEHNR, CDR2 FQNEAQ, per germline (reference sequence). Trimming cost V 5 bases and J 0 bases, with 13 bases left between them. This CDR3 spans 16 amino acids. The CDR3 regions of TCR beta were amplified from RNA transcripts. A set of HTBI primers served as the primers for a first-round RT-PCR of the TCR CDR3. Each CDR3 protein gets one entry after TCRdb re-called the multiplex PCR reads with MiXCR. The sample carries some 370,000 distinct CDR3 sequences, roughly a sixth recorded once. This blood was taken when hyperthyroidism was first diagnosed, before any ophthalmopathy symptoms existed.

The clonotype comes from a woman in her twenties or thirties with Graves' hyperthyroidism that later progressed to Graves' ophthalmopathy. V gene TRBV7-9 combines with J gene TRBJ1-4; tentatively, D is TRBD1 (5 bases). Sequenced input: blood. The CDR3 protein is CASSSPVRATNEKLFF. The CDR3, as DNA: TGTGCCAGCAGCAGTCCAGTCAGGGCAACTAATGAAAAACTGTTTTTT.